This T cell receptor (beta chain) was recorded in a study of beta chain features in type 1 diabetes. The overall study: On cell yields, gender and age, patients and healthy donors were similar.

The sample holds a few counts of this clone. The antigen is unknown. Sequenced material consisted of expressed TCRB transcripts (all of the isolated RNA was reverse transcribed). Clones were read by immunoSEQ multiplex PCR, and TCRdb kept only the in-frame ones, dropping some. This table holds roughly 180,000 clones, roughly 8% found once. V was pared by 0 bases and J by 4 bases, with 5 bases between. This CDR3 region has 13 residues. The germline V gene encodes CDR1 MGHRA and CDR2 YSYEKL. Study results and limitations: In every one of the four CD4+ subsets, TCRB CDR3s were moderately but significantly shorter in Type 1 diabetes patients.

Sorted CD4+ subsets: naive, central memory, regulatory, stem cell-like memory (CD45RO/CCR7/CD25/CD127/CD95/CD27 panel). The sequencing sample was made of central memory CD4+ T cells from blood. This sequence joins TRBV4-1 and TRBJ2-3; unclear D gene. The TCR was taken from a man younger than 30 with type 1 diabetes. CDR3 loop: CASSQEESDTQYF. The DNA of the CDR3 is TGCGCCAGCAGCCAAGAGGAGTCAGATACGCAGTATTTT.